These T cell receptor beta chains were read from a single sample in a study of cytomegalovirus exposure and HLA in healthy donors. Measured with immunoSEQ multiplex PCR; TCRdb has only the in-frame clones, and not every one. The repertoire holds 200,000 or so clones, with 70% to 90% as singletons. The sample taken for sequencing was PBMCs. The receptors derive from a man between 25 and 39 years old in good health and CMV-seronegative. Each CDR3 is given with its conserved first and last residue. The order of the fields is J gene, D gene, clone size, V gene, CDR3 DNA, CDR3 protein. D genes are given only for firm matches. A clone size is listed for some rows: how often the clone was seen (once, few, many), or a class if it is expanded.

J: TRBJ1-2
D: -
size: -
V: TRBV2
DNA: TGTGCCAGCAGTGGGGGGGGATTCCGTGGCTACACCTTC
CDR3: CASSGGGFRGYTF

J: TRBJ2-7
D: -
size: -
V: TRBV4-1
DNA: TGCGCCAGCAGCCAACTCCCGGGCTCCTACGAGCAGTACTTC
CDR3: CASSQLPGSYEQYF

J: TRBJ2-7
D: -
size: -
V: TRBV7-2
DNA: TGTGCCAGCAGCCTCCCAGGAGGGACGCCCCACGAGCAGTACTTC
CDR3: CASSLPGGTPHEQYF

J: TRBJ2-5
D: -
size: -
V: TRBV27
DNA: TGTGCCAGCAGTTTTCCCCTCCAAGAGACCCAGTACTTC
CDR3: CASSFPLQETQYF

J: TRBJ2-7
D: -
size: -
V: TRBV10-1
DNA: TGCGCCAGCAGCCTACAGGGTTTGGAAGGATTTGCCTCCTACGAGCAGTACTTC
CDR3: CASSLQGLEGFASYEQYF

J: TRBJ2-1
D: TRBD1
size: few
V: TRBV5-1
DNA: TGCGCCAGCAGCTTAACCACAGGGGGCGTGTACAATGAGCAGTTCTTC
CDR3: CASSLTTGGVYNEQFF

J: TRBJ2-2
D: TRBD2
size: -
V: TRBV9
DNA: TGTGCCAGCAGCGAAGGTTTGGCGGGGGGATACACCGGGGAGCTGTTTTTT
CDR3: CASSEGLAGGYTGELFF

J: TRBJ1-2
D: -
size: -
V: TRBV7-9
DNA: TGTGCCAGCAGCGCTCCTGGGGGCCAACGTAGGGGCTACACCTTC
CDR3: CASSAPGGQRRGYTF

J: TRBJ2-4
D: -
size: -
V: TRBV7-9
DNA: TGTGCCAGCAGCTTATTTTCCAACCAGGCCCAAAACATTCAGTACTTC
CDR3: CASSLFSNQAQNIQYF

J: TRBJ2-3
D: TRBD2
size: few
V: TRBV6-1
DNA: TGTGCCAGCAAGCGGGGTACGAGCACAGATACGCAGTATTTT
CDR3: CASKRGTSTDTQYF

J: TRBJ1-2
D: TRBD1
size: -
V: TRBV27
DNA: TGTGCCAGCAGGGCGACAGGGGGCGGCTACACCTTC
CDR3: CASRATGGGYTF

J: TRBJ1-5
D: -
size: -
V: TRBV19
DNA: TGTGCCAGTAGGACTTCGGGGAGCAATCAGCCCCAGCATTTT
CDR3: CASRTSGSNQPQHF

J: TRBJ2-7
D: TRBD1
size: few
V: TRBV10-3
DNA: TGTGCCATCAGGAAGGACAGGAGCTCCTACGAGCAGTACTTC
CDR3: CAIRKDRSSYEQYF

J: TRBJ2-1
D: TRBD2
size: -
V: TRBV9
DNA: TGTGCCAGCAGCGTTGGTAGCGGGGGACGGGGGAATGAGCAGTTCTTC
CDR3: CASSVGSGGRGNEQFF

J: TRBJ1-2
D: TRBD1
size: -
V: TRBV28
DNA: TGTGCCAGCAGTTTCGGTCGAACAGGGGACCTCACCTTC
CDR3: CASSFGRTGDLTF

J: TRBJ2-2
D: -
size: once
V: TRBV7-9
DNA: TGTTCCAGCAGCTTACGGACCGGGGAGCTGTTTTTT
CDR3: CSSSLRTGELFF

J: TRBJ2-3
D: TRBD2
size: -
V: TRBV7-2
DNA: TGTGCCAGCAGCCCCGGGACTAGCGGTAGCACAGATACGCAGTATTTT
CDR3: CASSPGTSGSTDTQYF

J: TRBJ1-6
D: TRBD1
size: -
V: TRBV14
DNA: TGTGCCAGCAGCCAAGACCGAAGGAGAGGGACAGCCAATTCACCCCTCCACTTT
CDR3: CASSQDRRRGTANSPLHF

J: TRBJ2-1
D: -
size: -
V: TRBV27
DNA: TGTGCCAGCAGTTTTCCCAAAGGGACAGCGGGGGCCTACAATGAGCAGTTCTTC
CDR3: CASSFPKGTAGAYNEQFF

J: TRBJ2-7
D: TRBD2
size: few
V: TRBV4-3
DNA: TGCGCCAGCAGCCAAGAAGTGGATTCCGGGGGGACCTACGAGCAGTACTTC
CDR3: CASSQEVDSGGTYEQYF